This T cell receptor beta chain derives from a study of beta chain features in type 1 diabetes. Germline assignment: CDR1 SGHTA and CDR2 FQGNSA. The CDR3 totals 13 residues. V shed 6 bases and J shed 2 bases, with 11 bases lying between them. This clone was found a few times. Investigators reverse transcribed all isolated RNA, so they sequenced expressed TCRB transcripts. The assay was immunoSEQ multiplex PCR, and TCRdb's table has in-frame clones only and misses some. The sample includes some 150,000 clones, under 60% of them seen just once. The rearrangement uses TRBV7-2 and TRBJ2-7; D gene ambiguous. The receptor was derived from a man between 18 and 35 years old in good health. Input material: Tregs from blood. CDR3 coding DNA: TGTGCCAGCAGGGTGGCTGCCGCCTACGAGCAGTACTTC. Its translation: CASRVAAAYEQYF.